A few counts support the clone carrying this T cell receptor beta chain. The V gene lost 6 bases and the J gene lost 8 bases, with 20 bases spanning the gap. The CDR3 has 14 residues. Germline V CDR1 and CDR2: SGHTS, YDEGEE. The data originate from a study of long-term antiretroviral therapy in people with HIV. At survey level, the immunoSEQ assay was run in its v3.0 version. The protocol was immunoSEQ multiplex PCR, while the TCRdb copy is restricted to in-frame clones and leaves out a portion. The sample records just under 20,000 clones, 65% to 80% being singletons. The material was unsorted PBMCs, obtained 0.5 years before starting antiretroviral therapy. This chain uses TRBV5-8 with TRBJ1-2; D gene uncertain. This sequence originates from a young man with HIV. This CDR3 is CASIGSTEFEGYTF. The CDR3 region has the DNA TGTGCCAGCATTGGATCTACAGAATTCGAAGGCTACACCTTC.